The 11 T cell receptor beta chains below come from one sample, sequenced in a study of Siglec-9 on CD8 T cells in melanoma. Clones were read by immunoSEQ multiplex PCR, and TCRdb kept only the in-frame ones, dropping some. The sample includes 30,000 or so clones, 80% of them seen just once. Material: Siglec-9- CD8+ T cells sorted from blood. The receptors come from a human donor in good health.

The V gene is TRBV2, the J gene TRBJ2-1; possible D gene TRBD1, 6 bases. Germline CDR1 SNHLY, CDR2 FYNNEI. Trimming took 7 bases from V and 10 from J, leaving 26 bases between them. CDR3 length equals 16 residues. CDR3 residues: CASNLKGESGSREQFF. The CDR3 nucleotides are TGTGCCAGCAATCTTAAGGGGGAGTCAGGCTCGAGGGAGCAGTTCTTC. Variable domain in full (rest from reference TRBV2 and TRBJ2-1): EPEVTQTPSHQVTQMGQEVILRCVPISNHLYFYWYRQILGQKVEFLVSFYNNEISEKSEIFDDQFSVERPDGSNFTLKIRSTKLEDSAMYFCASNLKGESGSREQFFGPGTRLTVL.

The chain recombines TRBV30 with TRBJ1-2; 10 positions match TRBD1. The CDR3 is 14 amino acids. The germline gives CDR1 GTSNPN, CDR2 SVGIG (reference sequence). J lost 7 bases, V lost 8 bases, and 13 bases had no gene match. The CDR3 reads CARRQGAVFGGYTF. The CDR3, as DNA: TGTGCCAGGCGACAGGGGGCGGTTTTTGGTGGCTACACCTTC.

The chain uses TRBV27 and TRBJ2-1, with D perhaps assigned TRBD1 or TRBD2 (6 bases each). The V gene's germline CDR1 is MNHEY and CDR2 SMNVEV (reference sequence). V gave up 7 bases and J gave up 3 bases, with 16 bases separating them. The CDR3 has 15 residues. DNA of the CDR3: TGTGCCAGCACCCAACGAGGGGGGCACTACAATGAGCAGTTCTTC. Protein: CASTQRGGHYNEQFF.

The chain combines TRBV4-2 with TRBJ2-1, with 8 bases identical to TRBD2. V trimming: 0 bases; J trimming: 12 bases; junction bases outside the gene matches: 13. CDR3 length: 16 amino acids. CDR1 and CDR2 from the germline V gene are LGHNA and YNFKEQ. The CDR3 DNA sequence: TGTGCCAGCAGCCAAGAAGGGGCTAGCGGGCCCGGGGGGCAGTTCTTC. Protein sequence: CASSQEGASGPGGQFF.

V usage is TRBV5-4 and J usage is TRBJ1-2; the D gene is possibly TRBD1 (5 bases). Looked up from germline, CDR1 is SGHNT and CDR2 is YYREEE (reference sequence). There are 13 residues in the CDR3. V lost 0 bases, J lost 8 bases, and 11 bases lay in between. CDR3 bases: TGTGCCAGCAGCTTGGGCAGGGCACACGGCTACACCTTC. This sequence encodes CASSLGRAHGYTF.

The genes are TRBV10-2 and TRBJ2-5; TRBD1 agrees at 9 bases. From germline, CDR1 is WSHSY and CDR2 SAAADI. With V trimmed by 7 bases and J by 2 bases, 5 bases remained unmatched. The CDR3 runs to 14 residues. The CDR3 coding sequence is TGCGCCAGCACAGCCGGGACAGGGCAAGAGACCCAGTACTTC. Encoded protein: CASTAGTGQETQYF.

J is TRBJ2-7 and V is TRBV10-3; D perhaps matches TRBD2 (5 bases). From germline, CDR1 is ENHRY and CDR2 SYGVKD. The CDR3 totals 15 residues. Trimming shortened V by 8 bases and J by 3 bases, and 20 bases separated the two germline ends. CDR3 sequence: CAISGEGRRSYEQYF. The CDR3 region has the DNA TGTGCCATCTCCGGCGAGGGCAGGAGAAGCTACGAGCAGTACTTC.

V gene TRBV9 combines with J gene TRBJ1-4; tentative D call: TRBD1 (5 bases). V gave up 0 bases and J gave up 5 bases, with 11 bases separating them. This CDR3 has 15 amino acids. Looked up from germline, CDR1 is SGDLS and CDR2 is YYNGEE. The CDR3 DNA is TGTGCCAGCAGCGTAGCGACAGAGACAAATGAAAAACTGTTTTTT. Its translation is CASSVATETNEKLFF.

The chain is built from TRBV28 and TRBJ2-7; 9 bases are shared with TRBD2. The CDR3 extends over 16 amino acids. Germline CDR1 is MDHEN and CDR2 is SYDVKM. CDR3 loop: CASSSPASGDRKDLLV. CDR3 nucleotides: TGTGCCAGCAGTTCCCCGGCTAGCGGGGATAGAAAAGATCTGCTGGTC.

The rearrangement joins TRBV19 to TRBJ1-1; D not certain. Trimming took off 3 bases at V and 4 bases at J, with 6 bases between the two ends. Germline values: CDR1 LNHDA, CDR2 SQIVND (reference sequence). The CDR3 consists of 12 residues. The CDR3 loop reads CASSIPGTEAFF. As DNA, the CDR3 is TGTGCCAGTAGTATCCCAGGCACTGAAGCTTTCTTT. The full variable domain, its missing parts supplied by reference TRBV19 and TRBJ1-1, is DGGITQSPKYLFRKEGQNVTLSCEQNLNHDAMYWYRQDPGQGLRLIYYSQIVNDFQKGDIAEGYSVSREKKESFPLTVTSAQKNPTAFYLCASSIPGTEAFFGQGTRLTVV.

The V call is TRBV7-6, the J call TRBJ1-1; D gene ambiguous. Trimming removed 0 bases from V and 2 bases from J, with 13 bases in between. Germline CDR1 reads SGHVS; CDR2 reads FNYEAQ. This CDR3 comprises 16 residues. CDR3 DNA sequence: TGTGCCAGCAGCTTAGCGTTTGGGCAGGCAAACACTGAAGCTTTCTTT. This translates into CASSLAFGQANTEAFF.